The 28 T cell receptor beta chains below all came from one sample that was sequenced in a study of graft-versus-host responses after intestinal transplantation. No cognate antigen is known for these TCRs. Only in-frame clones appear in the TCRdb table, and some are missing; sequencing was by immunoSEQ multiplex PCR. The table includes under 150,000 clones, roughly nine tenths detected once. Material: unstimulated CD4+ T cells sorted from spleen or lymph node cells, obtained before intestinal transplant. Receptors originate from a human donor who received an intestinal transplant.

The chain joins TRBV5-4 to TRBJ2-2; D might be TRBD2 (5 bases). Trimming cost V 4 bases and J 5 bases, with 9 bases left between them. The length of the CDR3 is 13 residues. Per the germline V gene, CDR1 is SGHNT and CDR2 is YYREEE (reference sequence). CDR3 nucleotide sequence: TGTGCCAGCAGCCTGGGAGTGACCGGGGAGCTGTTTTTT. Its translation is CASSLGVTGELFF.

The chain has TRBV11-3 and TRBJ1-1; TRBD1 might be the D (5 bases). V gave up 1 base and J gave up 1 base, with 13 bases separating them. The CDR3 covers 16 residues. The germline CDR1 and CDR2 sequences are SGHNT and YENEEA. CDR3 sequence reads: CASSLGVGGRNTEAFF. Written as DNA, the CDR3 is TGTGCCAGCAGCTTAGGGGTTGGGGGAAGGAACACTGAAGCTTTCTTT.

The chain links TRBV6-6 to TRBJ1-1; maybe TRBD1 (6 bases). CDR1 and CDR2 from the germline V gene are MNHNY and SVGAGI (reference sequence). V gave up 5 bases and J gave up 3 bases, with 13 bases separating them. The CDR3 sequence is 14 residues long. DNA of the CDR3: TGTGCCAGCAGTCAACAGGGCGGGGACACTGAAGCTTTCTTT. Translation gives CASSQQGGDTEAFF.

The V call is TRBV27, the J call TRBJ1-5; a possible D gene is TRBD1 (6 bases). V shed 5 bases and J shed 0 bases, with 11 bases lying between them. The germline V gene has CDR1 MNHEY and CDR2 SMNVEV (reference sequence). The CDR3 extends over 15 amino acids. CDR3 nucleotide sequence: TGTGCCAGCAGTCTCGGACAGTCTAGCAATCAGCCCCAGCATTTT. Protein: CASSLGQSSNQPQHF.

The V gene is TRBV7-2, the J gene TRBJ1-2, with D perhaps TRBD1 (6 bases). CDR1 SGHTA and CDR2 FQGNSA come from the germline V gene. The CDR3 sequence is 12 residues long. The V end lost 2 bases, the J end lost 7 bases, and 8 bases lay between the germline ends. The CDR3: CASSLWGAGYTF. DNA for the CDR3: TGTGCCAGCAGCTTATGGGGGGCTGGCTACACCTTC. Variable domain in full (rest from reference TRBV7-2 and TRBJ1-2): GAGVSQSPSNKVTEKGKDVELRCDPISGHTALYWYRQSLGQGLEFLIYFQGNSAPDKSGLPSDRFSAERTGGSVSTLTIQRTQQEDSAVYLCASSLWGAGYTFGSGTRLTVV.

The chain uses TRBV15 and TRBJ1-1; a possible D gene is TRBD1 (6 bases). The CDR3 is made up of 15 amino acids. Germline V gene data show CDR1 as LNHNV and CDR2 as YYDKDF (reference sequence). V shed 0 bases and J shed 6 bases, with 14 bases lying between them. The DNA for the CDR3 is TGTGCCACCAGCAGAGATCAGTTGGGGGCTTCTGAAGCTTTCTTT. Translating gives CATSRDQLGASEAFF. The full variable domain, completed using reference TRBV15 and TRBJ1-1, is DAMVIQNPRYQVTQFGKPVTLSCSQTLNHNVMYWYQQKSSQAPKLLFHYYDKDFNNEADTPDNFQSRRPNTSFCFLDIRSPGLGDTAMYLCATSRDQLGASEAFFGQGTRLTVV.

This clone appeared a single time. The V and J genes are TRBV29-1 and TRBJ2-5, with a weak D call TRBD2 (7 bases). V lost 4 bases, J lost 11 bases, and 20 bases lay in between. Germline values: CDR1 SQVTM, CDR2 ANQGSEA. This CDR3 region has 13 residues. CDR3 nucleotides: TGCAGCGTTGGAAAGGGGGGGGCCCACCATCAGTACTTC. It codes for CSVGKGGAHHQYF.

The rearrangement links TRBV7-6 to TRBJ2-1; 7 nucleotides agree with TRBD2. The V and J ends lost 1 base and 4 bases, in that order; junction bases with no gene match: 7. In germline, CDR1 is SGHVS, CDR2 FNYEAQ. The CDR3 is made up of 16 amino acids. CDR3 region: CASSLGPGGTYNEQFF. In nucleotides, the CDR3 is TGTGCCAGCAGCTTAGGACCCGGGGGGACTTACAATGAGCAGTTCTTC.

The genes are TRBV2 and TRBJ1-5, with 10 bases matching TRBD1. The CDR3 runs 15 residues. Germline V gene sequence: CDR1 SNHLY, CDR2 FYNNEI. Trimming at V came to 6 bases and at J to 3 bases, leaving 5 bases not matched to a gene. CDR3 in amino acids: CASRAGTGVNQPQHF. For the CDR3, the DNA is TGTGCCAGCAGAGCCGGGACAGGGGTCAATCAGCCCCAGCATTTT. The complete variable domain, with remaining parts taken from reference TRBV2 and TRBJ1-5, reads EPEVTQTPSHQVTQMGQEVILRCVPISNHLYFYWYRQILGQKVEFLVSFYNNEISEKSEIFDDQFSVERPDGSNFTLKIRSTKLEDSAMYFCASRAGTGVNQPQHFGDGTRLSIL.

The chain carries TRBV7-9 and TRBJ1-4, with 11 nucleotides matching TRBD1. The germline gives CDR1 SEHNR, CDR2 FQNEAQ (reference sequence). CDR3 length: 16 residues. V gave up 5 bases and J gave up 4 bases; unmatched junction bases: 6. The CDR3, as DNA: TGTGCCAGCAGCCTTGGACAGGGGGCCTATAATGAAAAACTGTTTTTT. Translating gives CASSLGQGAYNEKLFF. Looking up the rest from reference TRBV7-9 and TRBJ1-4 gives the full variable domain: DTGVSQNPRHKITKRGQNVTFRCDPISEHNRLYWYRQTLGQGPEFLTYFQNEAQLEKSRLLSDRFSAERPKGSFSTLEIQRTEQGDSAMYLCASSLGQGAYNEKLFFGSGTQLSVL.

The rearrangement joins TRBV6-1 to TRBJ2-1; TRBD2 matches at 7 bases. The CDR3 is made up of 15 amino acids. The J segment lost 1 base and the V segment lost 3 bases, leaving 3 bases of the junction unmatched. Germline assignment: CDR1 MNHNS and CDR2 SASEGT. The CDR3 is CASSELAASYNEQFF. In nucleotides, the CDR3 is TGTGCCAGCAGTGAGCTAGCGGCATCCTACAATGAGCAGTTCTTC.

The chain recombines TRBV27 with TRBJ1-6; no reliable D call. Trimming left V 6 bases short and J 6 bases short, with 3 bases between. The CDR3 runs to 11 residues. CDR1 and CDR2 from the germline V gene are MNHEY and SMNVEV (reference sequence). The CDR3 sequence: CASRGNSPLHF. CDR3 sequence (DNA): TGTGCCAGCAGGGGTAATTCACCCCTCCACTTT.

The chain uses TRBV5-6 and TRBJ2-1, with 9 bases lining up with TRBD1. V lost 4 bases to trimming and J lost 16 bases; unmatched junction nucleotides: 6. Germline V gene data show CDR1 as SGHDT and CDR2 as YYEEEE. CDR3 length equals 11 residues. CDR3 residues: CASSLRTGAFF. CDR3 bases: TGTGCCAGCAGCCTACGGACAGGGGCCTTCTTC.

This sequence joins TRBV9 and TRBJ2-2, with D unresolved. The CDR3 totals 12 residues. Trimming removed 0 bases at V and 7 bases at J, with 4 bases between. Germline V CDR1 and CDR2: SGDLS, YYNGEE. The CDR3 DNA sequence: TGTGCCAGCAGCGTAGAGGTCGGGGAGCTGTTTTTT. Translation: CASSVEVGELFF.

This chain joins TRBV6-1 and TRBJ2-7; TRBD2 matches 13 bases. J was trimmed by 3 bases and V by 6 bases; bases with no gene match: 5. The CDR3 length is 15 residues. Germline CDR1 and CDR2: MNHNS and SASEGT. The CDR3 loop reads CASRGTSGDYYEQYF. The CDR3 DNA reads as TGTGCCAGCAGGGGGACTAGCGGGGATTACTACGAGCAGTACTTC.

The chain combines TRBV14 with TRBJ2-2; D possibly corresponds to TRBD1 (6 bases). The CDR3 is 14 residues long. V was cut by 2 bases and J by 5 bases, with 9 bases left in between. Per the germline V gene, CDR1 is SGHDN and CDR2 is FVKESK. CDR3: CASSQSTGTGELFF. The CDR3 DNA reads TGTGCCAGCAGCCAATCTACAGGGACCGGGGAGCTGTTTTTT.

The chain combines TRBV9 with TRBJ1-5; D remains ambiguous. The CDR3 runs 13 residues. The V and J ends lost 4 bases and 3 bases respectively, with 8 bases between them. Germline CDR1 SGDLS, CDR2 YYNGEE. The CDR3 protein is CASSSRPNQPQHF. The DNA of the CDR3 is TGTGCCAGCAGCTCCCGACCCAATCAGCCCCAGCATTTT.

This rearrangement joins TRBV6-5 to TRBJ1-1, with 9 bases matching TRBD1. After removal of 5 bases from V and 12 bases from J, the junction contained 7 bases not matched to a gene. Per germline, CDR1 MNHEY and CDR2 SVGAGI. The CDR3 is 12 amino acids. The CDR3 region has the DNA TGTGCCAGCAGTGGGGGACAGGGTACTCCTTTCTTT. It yields the protein CASSGGQGTPFF.

The chain links TRBV11-1 to TRBJ1-3, with D perhaps matching TRBD1 (5 bases). Trimming pared 8 bases from V and 2 bases from J, leaving 10 bases between. Per the germline V gene, CDR1 is SGHAT and CDR2 is FQDESV (reference sequence). The CDR3 totals 13 residues. The CDR3 coding sequence is TGTGCCAGCTCAGGGCGAGCTGGAAACACCATATATTTT. Its protein product is CASSGRAGNTIYF.

The genes are TRBV6-5 and TRBJ2-7, with a weak D call TRBD2 (5 bases). The ends were cut back, 5 bases at V and 2 bases at J, with 16 bases in the middle. The CDR3 length is 15 residues. Germline values: CDR1 MNHEY, CDR2 SVGAGI. In DNA form, the CDR3 reads TGTGCCAGCAGTCCGCCCGGGAAAGGTCCCTACGAGCAGTACTTC. This encodes CASSPPGKGPYEQYF.

The chain joins TRBV18 to TRBJ2-3, with D tentatively TRBD1 (6 bases). V was shortened by 3 bases and J by 4 bases, with 14 bases between the two germline ends. The germline gives CDR1 KGHSH, CDR2 LQKENI. This CDR3 has 15 residues. The CDR3 reads CASSPGQNLADTQYF. The CDR3 coding sequence is TGTGCCAGCTCACCCGGACAGAACCTTGCAGATACGCAGTATTTT.

This clone was observed a single time. J is TRBJ2-7 and V is TRBV5-5; D is possibly TRBD1 (5 bases). Looked up from germline, CDR1 is SGHKS and CDR2 is YYEKEE (reference sequence). The CDR3 is made up of 15 amino acids. The V gene lost 3 bases and the J gene lost 6 bases, with 19 bases spanning the gap. The CDR3 bases are TGTGCCAGCAGCTCGAACCCGCAGGGTCTAAGCGAGCAGTACTTC. It codes for CASSSNPQGLSEQYF.

This clone was found a few times. The genes are TRBV5-4 and TRBJ1-2; 8 bases map to TRBD1. The CDR3 has 14 amino acids. Germline lookup yields CDR1 SGHNT and CDR2 YYREEE (reference sequence). With V trimmed by 3 bases and J by 4 bases, 5 bases remained unmatched. This CDR3 is CASSWRQGSYGYTF. CDR3 bases: TGTGCCAGCAGCTGGAGACAGGGGAGCTATGGCTACACCTTC.

The genes are TRBV6-5 and TRBJ1-4; tentative D call: TRBD1 (5 bases). The CDR3 spans 12 residues. V was clipped by 8 bases and J by 6 bases, with 10 bases between them. Germline-derived CDR1 and CDR2 are MNHEY and SVGAGI. CDR3 DNA sequence: TGTGCCAGCGGCAGAGGGGATGAAAAACTGTTTTTT. Amino acid sequence: CASGRGDEKLFF.

The genes are TRBV15 and TRBJ2-7; tentative D call: TRBD2 (6 bases). CDR1 LNHNV and CDR2 YYDKDF come from the germline V gene (reference sequence). The CDR3 loop spans 15 amino acids. V lost 0 bases and J lost 7, with 16 bases in between. CDR3 protein: CATSRDRESPREQYF. CDR3 DNA sequence: TGTGCCACCAGCAGAGATCGGGAGAGCCCAAGGGAGCAGTACTTC.

About this clone itself: This sample also contains other DNA sequences that code for the same CDR3. The chain has TRBV5-1 and TRBJ2-1; 7 bases are a match to TRBD2. Unmatched junction bases numbered 3, after V lost 0 bases and J lost 9 bases. The length of the CDR3 is 13 residues. The germline V gene has CDR1 SGHRS and CDR2 YFSETQ. As DNA, the CDR3 is TGCGCCAGCAGCTTGGAACGGGGGGTTGAGCAGTTCTTC. Protein: CASSLERGVEQFF.

V gene TRBV19 combines with J gene TRBJ1-2, with D perhaps matching TRBD1 (5 bases). V shed 7 bases and J shed 8 bases, with 17 bases lying between them. Germline V gene data show CDR1 as LNHDA and CDR2 as SQIVND (reference sequence). The CDR3 extends over 13 amino acids. The CDR3 coding sequence is TGTGCCAGTACCTTCGGGACCCCTGCGGGCTACACCTTC. Its translation: CASTFGTPAGYTF. Combining the CDR3 with reference TRBV19 and TRBJ1-2 gives the whole variable domain DGGITQSPKYLFRKEGQNVTLSCEQNLNHDAMYWYRQDPGQGLRLIYYSQIVNDFQKGDIAEGYSVSREKKESFPLTVTSAQKNPTAFYLCASTFGTPAGYTFGSGTRLTVV.

The rearrangement links TRBV5-6 to TRBJ1-2, with a possible D match to TRBD1 (5 bases). CDR1 SGHDT and CDR2 YYEEEE come from the germline V gene. The CDR3 consists of 13 residues. V lost 4 bases and J lost 8, with 15 bases in between. The CDR3 DNA is TGTGCCAGCAGCCCCCAGGGTCTGGGGGGCTACACCTTC. Amino acids: CASSPQGLGGYTF. Filled out from reference TRBV5-6 and TRBJ1-2, the complete variable domain reads DAGVTQSPTHLIKTRGQQVTLRCSPKSGHDTVSWYQQALGQGPQFIFQYYEEEERQRGNFPDRFSGHQFPNYSSELNVNALLLGDSALYLCASSPQGLGGYTFGSGTRLTVV.